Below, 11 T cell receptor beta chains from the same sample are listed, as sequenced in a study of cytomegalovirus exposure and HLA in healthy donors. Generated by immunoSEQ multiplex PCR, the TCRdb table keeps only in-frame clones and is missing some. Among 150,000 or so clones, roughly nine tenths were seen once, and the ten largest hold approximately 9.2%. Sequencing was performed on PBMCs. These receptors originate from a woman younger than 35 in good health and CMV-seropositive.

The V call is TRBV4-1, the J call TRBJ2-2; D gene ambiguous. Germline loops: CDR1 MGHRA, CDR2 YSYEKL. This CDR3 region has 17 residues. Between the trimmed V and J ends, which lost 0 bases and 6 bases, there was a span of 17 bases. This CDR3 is CASSQEEQRIPPGELFF. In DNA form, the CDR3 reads TGCGCCAGCAGCCAAGAAGAACAGAGAATTCCACCCGGGGAGCTGTTTTTT.

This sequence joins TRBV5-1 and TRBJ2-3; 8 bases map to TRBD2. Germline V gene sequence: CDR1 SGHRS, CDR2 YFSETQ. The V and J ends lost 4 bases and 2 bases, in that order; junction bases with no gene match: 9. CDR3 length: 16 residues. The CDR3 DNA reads TGCGCCAGCAGCGCAACCCGCGGGGGGCCCACAGATACGCAGTATTTT. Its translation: CASSATRGGPTDTQYF.

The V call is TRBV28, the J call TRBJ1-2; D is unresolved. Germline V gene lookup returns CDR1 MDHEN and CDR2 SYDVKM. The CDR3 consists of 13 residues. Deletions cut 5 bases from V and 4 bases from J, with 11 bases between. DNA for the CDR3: TGTGCCAGCAGTCCCCTAAGATTCTATGGCTACACCTTC. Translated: CASSPLRFYGYTF.

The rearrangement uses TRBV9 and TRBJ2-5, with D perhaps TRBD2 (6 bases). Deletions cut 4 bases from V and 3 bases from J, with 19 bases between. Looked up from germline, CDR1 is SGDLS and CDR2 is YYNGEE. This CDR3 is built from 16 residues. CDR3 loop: CASSPHFLANEETQYF. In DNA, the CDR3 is TGTGCCAGCAGCCCCCATTTCCTAGCGAACGAAGAGACCCAGTACTTC.

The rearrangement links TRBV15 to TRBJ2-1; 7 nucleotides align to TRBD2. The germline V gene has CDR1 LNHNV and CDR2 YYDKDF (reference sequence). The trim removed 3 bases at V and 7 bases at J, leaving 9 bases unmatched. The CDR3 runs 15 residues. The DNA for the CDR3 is TGTGCCACCAGCAGTCTAAGCGGGGCCCGAAATGAGCAGTTCTTC. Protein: CATSSLSGARNEQFF.

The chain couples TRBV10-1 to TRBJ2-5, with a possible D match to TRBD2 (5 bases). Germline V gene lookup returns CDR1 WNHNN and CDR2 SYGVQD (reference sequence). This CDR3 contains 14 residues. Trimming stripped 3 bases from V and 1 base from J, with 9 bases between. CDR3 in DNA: TGCGCCAGCAGTGACCAAGAGGGCCAAGAGACCCAGTACTTC. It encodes CASSDQEGQETQYF.

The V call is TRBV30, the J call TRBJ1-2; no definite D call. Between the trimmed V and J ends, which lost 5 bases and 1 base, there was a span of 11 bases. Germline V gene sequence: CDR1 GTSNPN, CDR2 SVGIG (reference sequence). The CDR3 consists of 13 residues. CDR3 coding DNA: TGTGCCTGGGCCCCCGGGAGTAACTATGGCTACACCTTC. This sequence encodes CAWAPGSNYGYTF. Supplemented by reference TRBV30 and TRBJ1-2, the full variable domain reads SQTIHQWPATLVQPVGSPLSLECTVEGTSNPNLYWYRQAAGRGLQLLFYSVGIGQISSEVPQNLSASRPQDRQFILSSKKLLLSDSGFYLCAWAPGSNYGYTFGSGTRLTVV.

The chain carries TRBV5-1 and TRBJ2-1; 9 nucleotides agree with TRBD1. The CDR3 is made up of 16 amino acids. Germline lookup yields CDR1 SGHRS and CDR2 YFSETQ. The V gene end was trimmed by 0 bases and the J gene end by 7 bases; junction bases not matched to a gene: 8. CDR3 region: CASSLAQGTGNNEQFF. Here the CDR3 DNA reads TGCGCCAGCAGCTTGGCCCAGGGGACAGGGAATAATGAGCAGTTCTTC.

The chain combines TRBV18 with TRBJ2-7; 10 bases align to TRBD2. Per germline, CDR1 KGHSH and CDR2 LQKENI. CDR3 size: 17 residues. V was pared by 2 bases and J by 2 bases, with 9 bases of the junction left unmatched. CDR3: CASSPIAGGYLTYEQYF. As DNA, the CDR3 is TGTGCCAGCTCACCAATAGCGGGGGGTTATCTTACCTACGAGCAGTACTTC.

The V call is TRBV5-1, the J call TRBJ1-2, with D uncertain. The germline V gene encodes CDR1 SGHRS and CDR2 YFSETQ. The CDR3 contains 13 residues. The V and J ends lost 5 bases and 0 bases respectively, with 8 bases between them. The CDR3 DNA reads TGCGCCAGCAGTCCGGGATCTAACTATGGCTACACCTTC. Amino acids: CASSPGSNYGYTF.

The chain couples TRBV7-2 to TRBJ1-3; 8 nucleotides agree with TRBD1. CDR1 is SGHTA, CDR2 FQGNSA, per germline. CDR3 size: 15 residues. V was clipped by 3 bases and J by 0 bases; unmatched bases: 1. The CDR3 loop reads CASSFGTGSGNTIYF. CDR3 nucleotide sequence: TGTGCCAGCAGCTTCGGGACAGGCTCTGGAAACACCATATATTTT. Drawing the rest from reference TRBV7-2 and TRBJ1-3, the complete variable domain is GAGVSQSPSNKVTEKGKDVELRCDPISGHTALYWYRQSLGQGLEFLIYFQGNSAPDKSGLPSDRFSAERTGGSVSTLTIQRTQQEDSAVYLCASSFGTGSGNTIYFGEGSWLTVV.